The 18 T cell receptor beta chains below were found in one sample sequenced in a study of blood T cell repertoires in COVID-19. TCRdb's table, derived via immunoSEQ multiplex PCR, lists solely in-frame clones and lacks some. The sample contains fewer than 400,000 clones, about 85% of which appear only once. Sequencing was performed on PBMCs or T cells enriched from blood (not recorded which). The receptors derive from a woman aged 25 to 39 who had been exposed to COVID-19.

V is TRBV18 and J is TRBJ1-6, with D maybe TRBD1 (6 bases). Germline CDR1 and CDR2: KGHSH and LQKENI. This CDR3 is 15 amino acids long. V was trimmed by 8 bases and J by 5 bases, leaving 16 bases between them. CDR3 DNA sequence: TGTGCCAGCGCGGAAGTTACAGGGAATAATTCACCCCTCCACTTT. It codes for CASAEVTGNNSPLHF.

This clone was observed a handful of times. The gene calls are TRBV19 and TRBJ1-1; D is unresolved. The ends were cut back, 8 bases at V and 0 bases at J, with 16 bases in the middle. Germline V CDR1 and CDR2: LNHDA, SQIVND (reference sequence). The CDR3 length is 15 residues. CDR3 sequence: CASQLKQTLNTEAFF. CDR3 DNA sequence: TGTGCCAGTCAATTAAAACAGACCTTGAACACTGAAGCTTTCTTT.

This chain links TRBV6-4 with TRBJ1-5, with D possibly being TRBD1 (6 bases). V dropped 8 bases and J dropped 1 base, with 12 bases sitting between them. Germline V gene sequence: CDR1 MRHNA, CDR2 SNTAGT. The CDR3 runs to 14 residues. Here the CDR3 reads CASPGQRSNQPQHF. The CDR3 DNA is TGTGCCAGCCCAGGACAGAGGAGCAATCAGCCCCAGCATTTT.

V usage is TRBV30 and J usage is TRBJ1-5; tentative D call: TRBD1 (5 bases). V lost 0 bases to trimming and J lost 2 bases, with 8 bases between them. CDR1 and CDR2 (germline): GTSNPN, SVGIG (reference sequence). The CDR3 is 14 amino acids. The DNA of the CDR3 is TGTGCCTGGAGTGTAAAAGGGGGCAATCAGCCCCAGCATTTT. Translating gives CAWSVKGGNQPQHF.

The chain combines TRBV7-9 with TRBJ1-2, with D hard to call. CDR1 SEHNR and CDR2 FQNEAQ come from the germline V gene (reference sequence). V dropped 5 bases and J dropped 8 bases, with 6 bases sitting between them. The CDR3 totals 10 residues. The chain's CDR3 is CASSHGGYTF. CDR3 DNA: TGTGCCAGCAGCCACGGGGGCTACACCTTC.

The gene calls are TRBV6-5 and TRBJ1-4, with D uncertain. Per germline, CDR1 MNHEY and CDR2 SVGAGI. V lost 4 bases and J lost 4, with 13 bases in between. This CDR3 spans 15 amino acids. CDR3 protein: CASSSYRPSNEKLFF. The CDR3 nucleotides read TGTGCCAGCAGTTCATATAGACCTAGTAATGAAAAACTGTTTTTT.

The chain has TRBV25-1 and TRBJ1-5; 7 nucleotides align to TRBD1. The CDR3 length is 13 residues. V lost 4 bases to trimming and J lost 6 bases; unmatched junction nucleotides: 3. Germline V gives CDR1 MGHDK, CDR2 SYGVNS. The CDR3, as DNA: TGTGCCAGCAGTGCACAGGGGAGTCAGCCCCAGCATTTT. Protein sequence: CASSAQGSQPQHF. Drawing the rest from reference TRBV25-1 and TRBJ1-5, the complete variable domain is EADIYQTPRYLVIGTGKKITLECSQTMGHDKMYWYQQDPGMELHLIHYSYGVNSTEKGDLSSESTVSRIRTEHFPLTLESARPSHTSQYLCASSAQGSQPQHFGDGTRLSIL.

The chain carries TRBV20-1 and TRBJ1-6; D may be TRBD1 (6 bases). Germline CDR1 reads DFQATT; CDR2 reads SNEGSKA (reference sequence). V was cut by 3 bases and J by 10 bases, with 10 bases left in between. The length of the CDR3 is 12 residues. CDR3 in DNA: TGCAGTGCTAGTTCACAGGGATCACCCCTCCACTTT. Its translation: CSASSQGSPLHF.

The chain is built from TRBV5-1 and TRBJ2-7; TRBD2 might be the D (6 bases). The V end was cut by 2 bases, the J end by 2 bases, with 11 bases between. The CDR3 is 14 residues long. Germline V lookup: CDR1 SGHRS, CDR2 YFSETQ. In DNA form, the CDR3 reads TGCGCCAGCAGCTTAAGCGGGTTCACCTACGAGCAGTACTTC. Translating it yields CASSLSGFTYEQYF.

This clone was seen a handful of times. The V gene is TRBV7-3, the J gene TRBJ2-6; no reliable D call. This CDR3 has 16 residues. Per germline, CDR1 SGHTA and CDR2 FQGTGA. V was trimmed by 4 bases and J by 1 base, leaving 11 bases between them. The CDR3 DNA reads TGTGCCAGCAGCTCGATCGGTCGGTCTGGGGCCAACGTCCTGACTTTC. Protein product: CASSSIGRSGANVLTF.

The CDR3 loop reads CASSPSQGQGKRGTEAFF. The CDR3 coding sequence is TGCGCCAGCAGCCCCTCGCAGGGACAGGGAAAGAGAGGGACTGAAGCTTTCTTT. The chain links TRBV23-1 to TRBJ1-1, with TRBD1 matching over 9 bases. TRBV23-1 carries the ORF label, with uncertain function. The CDR3 runs 18 residues. V lost 6 bases and J lost 5; bases outside the gene matches: 19.

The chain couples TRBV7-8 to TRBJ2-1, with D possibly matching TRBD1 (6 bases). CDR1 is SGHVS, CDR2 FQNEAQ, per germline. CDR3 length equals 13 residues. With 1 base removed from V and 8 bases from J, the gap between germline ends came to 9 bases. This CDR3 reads CASSLDRVHEQFF. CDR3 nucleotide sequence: TGTGCCAGCAGCTTAGACAGGGTACATGAGCAGTTCTTC.

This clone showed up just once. The CDR3 protein is CASSIGEGRNTGELFF. The CDR3 DNA follows: TGTGCCAGTAGTATAGGGGAGGGGCGAAACACCGGGGAGCTGTTTTTT. V and J are TRBV19 and TRBJ2-2; TRBD2 aligns across 7 bases. The trim removed 1 base at V and 2 bases at J, leaving 4 bases unmatched. CDR1 and CDR2 from the germline V gene are LNHDA and SQIVND (reference sequence). The CDR3 sequence is 16 residues long.

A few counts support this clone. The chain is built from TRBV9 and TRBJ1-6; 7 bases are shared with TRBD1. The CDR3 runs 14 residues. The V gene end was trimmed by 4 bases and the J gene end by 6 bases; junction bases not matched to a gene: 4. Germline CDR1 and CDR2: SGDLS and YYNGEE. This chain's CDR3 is CASSFRDSNSPLHF. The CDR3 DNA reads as TGTGCCAGCAGCTTCCGGGACAGTAATTCACCCCTCCACTTT. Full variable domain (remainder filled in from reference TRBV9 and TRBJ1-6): DSGVTQTPKHLITATGQRVTLRCSPRSGDLSVYWYQQSLDQGLQFLIQYYNGEERAKGNILERFSAQQFPDLHSELNLSSLELGDSALYFCASSFRDSNSPLHFGNGTRLTVT.

This CDR3 is CASSYSMVTGGAGYTF. The CDR3 DNA is TGTGCCAGCAGTTACTCGATGGTGACAGGGGGCGCGGGCTACACCTTC. The gene calls are TRBV6-5 and TRBJ1-2; 10 nucleotides agree with TRBD1. The CDR3 length is 16 residues. The V and J ends lost 0 bases and 8 bases, in that order; junction bases with no gene match: 9. Germline CDR1 and CDR2: MNHEY and SVGAGI.

CDR3 protein: CASSLASGKLGNTQYF. As DNA, the CDR3 is TGTGCCAGCAGCTTGGCTAGCGGAAAACTAGGAAATACGCAGTATTTT. The rearrangement uses TRBV5-5 and TRBJ2-3, with 7 nucleotides matching TRBD2. The CDR3 runs 16 residues. CDR1 SGHKS and CDR2 YYEKEE come from the germline V gene (reference sequence). J lost 7 bases, V lost 0 bases, and 11 bases had no gene match.

In DNA, the CDR3 is TGTGCCACCAGCAGAAACAGGGGGCACAATCAGCCCCAGCATTTT. The encoded protein is CATSRNRGHNQPQHF. This sequence joins TRBV15 and TRBJ1-5; 9 bases are shared with TRBD1. The CDR3 runs to 15 residues. With V trimmed by 2 bases and J by 3 bases, 2 bases remained unmatched. Germline V CDR1 and CDR2: LNHNV, YYDKDF (reference sequence).

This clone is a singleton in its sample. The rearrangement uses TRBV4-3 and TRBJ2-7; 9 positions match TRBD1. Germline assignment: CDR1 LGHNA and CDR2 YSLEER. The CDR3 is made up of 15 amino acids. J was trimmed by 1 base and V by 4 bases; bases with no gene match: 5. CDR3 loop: CASSRTGTGSYEQYF. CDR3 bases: TGCGCCAGCAGCCGAACCGGGACAGGGTCCTACGAGCAGTACTTC.